The sequence of this T cell receptor beta chain was determined in a study of cytomegalovirus exposure and HLA in healthy donors. The study's findings and limits: In all likelihood, a cluster of highly shared sequence variants was a sequencing artifact. Most subjects' HLA-A and HLA-B alleles were reportedly predicted from TCR beta sequences.

This clone has a handful of counts. Antigen: not known. The PCR made use of 60 Vbeta and 13 Jbeta primers. TCRdb's table, derived via immunoSEQ multiplex PCR, lists solely in-frame clones and lacks some. The sample yields 150,000 to 200,000 clones, around 83% seen once. Germline V CDR1 and CDR2: SGHDN, FVKESK. The CDR3 consists of 13 residues. The ends lost 5 bases at V and 3 bases at J; junction bases unmatched: 3. The specimen sequenced was PBMCs. The clonotype comes from a man aged 35 to 55 in good health and CMV-seropositive. V and J are TRBV14 and TRBJ1-1, with 7 nucleotides matching TRBD1. CDR3 protein: CASSRTGYTEAFF. Written as DNA, the CDR3 is TGTGCCAGCAGCAGGACAGGTTACACTGAAGCTTTCTTT.